The present TCR beta chain was sequenced within a study of STAT5B mutations in CD4+ large granular lymphocyte leukemia. Overall study context: The CDR3 'QG' motif was associated with a particular HLA allele among healthy donors.

The method was immunoSEQ multiplex PCR; TCRdb's version includes in-frame clones alone and lacks a portion of them. Among 30,000 to 40,000 clones listed, 65% to 70% were seen once. Healthy controls were blood donor buffy coats. Details on this clone: Its antigen is unidentified.

Regarding the study as a whole: Patient CD4-sorted repertoires stayed more clonal than healthy ones after leukemic-clone removal. TRBV06-family usage was enriched in top patient clones (8/27) versus controls (2/35).

Losses at the gene ends were 2 bases for V and 2 bases for J; bases not matched to a gene: 5. The germline CDR1 and CDR2 sequences are MNHEY and SVGAGI. The length of the CDR3 is 15 residues. The chain uses TRBV6-5 and TRBJ2-7, with TRBD1 matching over 8 bases. Sequenced: CD4+ T cells from blood buffy coats. This receptor was identified in a human donor in good health. The CDR3, as DNA: TGTGCCAGCAGTTACGCCTTGACAGGGGCCTACGAGCAGTACTTC. Translation: CASSYALTGAYEQYF.